The clone carrying this T cell receptor (beta chain) came up once. The V gene end was trimmed by 1 base and the J gene end by 3 bases; junction bases not matched to a gene: 14. The CDR3 totals 18 residues. Germline V CDR1 and CDR2: GTSNPN, SVGIG (reference sequence). The data belong to a study of cytomegalovirus exposure and HLA in healthy donors. PCR used 60 Vbeta primers and 13 Jbeta primers. Repertoires were generated with immunoSEQ multiplex PCR, while TCRdb's copy carries only in-frame clones and drops some. The sample holds 190,000 or so clones, 75% to 85% seen once. This TCR was recovered from a boy younger than 18 in good health and CMV-seronegative. V and J are TRBV30 and TRBJ2-2; 7 positions agree with TRBD2. The sample consisted of PBMCs. CDR3 sequence reads: CAWSAAIGGKYYTGELFF. The CDR3 DNA sequence: TGTGCCTGGAGTGCGGCTATCGGGGGGAAATACTACACCGGGGAGCTGTTTTTT.